This TCR beta chain was found in a study of blood T cell repertoires in COVID-19. Adults between roughly 18 and 89 years of age took part from approximately 24 US areas. Trimming left V 6 bases short and J 0 bases short, with 14 bases between. Looked up from germline, CDR1 is MNHEY and CDR2 is SMNVEV (reference sequence). The CDR3 spans 15 residues. Only in-frame clones appear in the TCRdb table, and some are missing; sequencing was by immunoSEQ multiplex PCR. Of a few hundred thousand clones detected, about 89% appear once; the ten largest clones hold approximately 4.2%. The sequenced material came from PBMCs or T cells enriched from blood (not recorded which). The chain is built from TRBV27 and TRBJ1-1, with D hard to call. The receptor was isolated from a woman aged 25 to 45 who had recovered from COVID-19. This CDR3 is CASSFMGSMNTEAFF. CDR3 nucleotide sequence: TGTGCCAGCAGCTTCATGGGGAGTATGAACACTGAAGCTTTCTTT.